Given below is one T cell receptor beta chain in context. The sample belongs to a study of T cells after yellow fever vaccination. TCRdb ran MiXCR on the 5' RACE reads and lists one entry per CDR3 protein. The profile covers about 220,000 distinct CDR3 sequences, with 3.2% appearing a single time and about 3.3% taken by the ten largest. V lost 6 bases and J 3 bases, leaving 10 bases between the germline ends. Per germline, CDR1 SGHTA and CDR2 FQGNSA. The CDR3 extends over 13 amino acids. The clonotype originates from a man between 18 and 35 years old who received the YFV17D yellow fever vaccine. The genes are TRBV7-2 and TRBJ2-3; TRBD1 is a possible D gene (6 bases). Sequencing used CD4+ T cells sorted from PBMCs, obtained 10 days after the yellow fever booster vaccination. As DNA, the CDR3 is TGTGCCAGCAGGACAACAGGGACAGATACGCAGTATTTT. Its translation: CASRTTGTDTQYF.